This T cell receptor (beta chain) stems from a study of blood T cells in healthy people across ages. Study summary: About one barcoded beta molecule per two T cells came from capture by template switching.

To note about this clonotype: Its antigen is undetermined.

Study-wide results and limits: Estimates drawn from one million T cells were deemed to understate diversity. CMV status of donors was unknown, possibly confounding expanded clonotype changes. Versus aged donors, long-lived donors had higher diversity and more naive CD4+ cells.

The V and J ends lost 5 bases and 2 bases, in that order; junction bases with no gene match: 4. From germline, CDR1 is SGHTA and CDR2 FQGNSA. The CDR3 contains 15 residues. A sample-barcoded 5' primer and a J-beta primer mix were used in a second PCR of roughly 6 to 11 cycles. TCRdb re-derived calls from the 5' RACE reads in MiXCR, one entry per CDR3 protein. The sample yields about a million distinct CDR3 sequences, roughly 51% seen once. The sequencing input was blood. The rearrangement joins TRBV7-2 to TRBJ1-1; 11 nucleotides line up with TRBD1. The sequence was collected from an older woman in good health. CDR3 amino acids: CASSLGTGGNTEAFF. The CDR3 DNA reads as TGTGCCAGCAGCCTTGGGACAGGGGGAAACACTGAAGCTTTCTTT. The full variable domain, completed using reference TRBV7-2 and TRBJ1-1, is GAGVSQSPSNKVTEKGKDVELRCDPISGHTALYWYRQSLGQGLEFLIYFQGNSAPDKSGLPSDRFSAERTGGSVSTLTIQRTQQEDSAVYLCASSLGTGGNTEAFFGQGTRLTVV.